What follows are 5 T cell receptor beta chains derived from one specimen sequenced in a study of beta chain features in type 1 diabetes (dated by TCRdb to the late 2010s). Broader findings and caveats from the paper: In all four CD4+ subsets, TCRB CDR3 length was moderately but significantly shorter in type 1 diabetes patients.

The antigens for these receptors are not known. Receptor libraries were prepared by the immunoSEQ multiplex PCR assay. The entire amount of isolated RNA was reverse transcribed using the High Capacity cDNA Reverse Transcription Kit, so the sequenced TCRB transcripts were expressed ones. TCRdb's version of the immuneACCESS table is confined to in-frame rearrangements and falls short of the full clone set. An unresolved V gene accounts for under half of the shortfall where checked; the remainder is of unknown origin. This sample lists 640,000 or so clones; over 11% were detected once. The ten largest make up 0.03% to 0.045% of the sample. Input material: naive CD4+ T cells from blood. The intended sense of this specimen's cell subset or site label: true naive CD4+ T cells. These receptors originate from a man between 18 and 35 years old with type 1 diabetes.

CDR3 in amino acids: CASSPYRDFGNTIYF. Here the CDR3 DNA reads TGTGCCAGCTCACCTTACAGGGACTTCGGAAACACCATATATTTT. The chain couples TRBV18 to TRBJ1-3, with D perhaps matching TRBD1 (6 bases). V gave up 3 bases and J gave up 4 bases, with 13 bases separating them. Germline V gene sequence: CDR1 KGHSH, CDR2 LQKENI. The CDR3 sequence is 15 residues long.

The CDR3 region has the DNA TGCGCCACCCCTCGCCACGAGCAGTACTTC. Protein: CATPRHEQYF. This sequence joins TRBV10-2 and TRBJ2-7; D not certain. The V end lost 10 bases, the J end lost 5 bases, and 9 bases lay between the germline ends. Per the germline V gene, CDR1 is WSHSY and CDR2 is SAAADI. There are 10 residues in the CDR3.

This chain connects TRBV5-7 to TRBJ2-3; D is ambiguous. TRBV5-7 belongs to the ORF category, with a function that is uncertain. The CDR3 covers 15 residues. The V end lost 2 bases, the J end lost 8 bases, and 18 bases lay between the germline ends. As DNA, the CDR3 is TGTGCCAGCAGCTTTAGGGAAACCGCCCTAAGTACGCAGTATTTT. Translated: CASSFRETALSTQYF.

This clone was detected a few times. Distinct nucleotide sequences in the sample also encode this CDR3. The CDR3 sequence is CASRWGRYYNSPLHF. The DNA of the CDR3 is TGTGCGAGCCGTTGGGGGCGATACTATAATTCACCCCTCCACTTT. The chain combines TRBV27 with TRBJ1-6; a weak D match, TRBD1 (6 bases). Germline V gene sequence: CDR1 MNHEY, CDR2 SMNVEV (reference sequence). This CDR3 is 15 amino acids long.

This clone appeared a few times. The gene calls are TRBV5-4 and TRBJ2-3; D possibly uses TRBD1 or TRBD2 (5 bases each). The germline CDR1 and CDR2 sequences are SGHNT and YYREEE (reference sequence). V was cut by 0 bases and J by 3 bases, with 8 bases left in between. CDR3 length equals 14 residues. CDR3 sequence (DNA): TGTGCCAGCAGCTTGGGGGGGACGACAGATACGCAGTATTTT. This gives the protein CASSLGGTTDTQYF.